This T cell receptor (beta chain) was found in a study of cytomegalovirus exposure and HLA in healthy donors. The PCR was carried out with 60 Vbeta primers and 13 Jbeta primers. Generated by immunoSEQ multiplex PCR, the TCRdb table keeps only in-frame clones and is missing some. The sample comprises about 80,000 clones, approximately 80% of which are singletons, and around 15% rests with the top ten. The receptor comes from a human donor in good health. The material sequenced was PBMCs.

The CDR3 bases are TGTGCCTGGAGTGTAGGCGGGGGGGCCGTTCGGTACGAGCAGTACTTC. It codes for CAWSVGGGAVRYEQYF. The chain combines TRBV30 with TRBJ2-7; 9 bases agree with TRBD2. The trim removed 0 bases at V and 4 bases at J, leaving 10 bases unmatched. This CDR3 is built from 16 residues. The germline gives CDR1 GTSNPN, CDR2 SVGIG (reference sequence).